The 8 T cell receptor beta chains below were found in one sample sequenced in a study of CD8 T cells in Susac syndrome. The authors reverse transcribed roughly 0.5 to 1 ug RNA with random hexamers. TCRdb re-called the immunoSEQ multiplex PCR reads with MiXCR, one entry per CDR3 protein. The sample lists about 84,000 distinct CDR3 sequences, 95% to 96% seen once, with about 0.39% in the top ten. The specimen was CD8+ T cells from PBMCs. The receptors stem from a human donor with Susac syndrome.

The chain is built from TRBV3-1 and TRBJ2-7; no firm D call. V was clipped by 1 base and J by 3 bases, with 13 bases between them. Germline V gene data show CDR1 as LGHDT and CDR2 as YNNKEL (reference sequence). This CDR3 is 15 amino acids long. The CDR3 loop is CASSQGSGYYYEQYV. In DNA form, the CDR3 reads TGTGCCAGCAGCCAAGGGTCCGGCTATTACTACGAGCAGTACGTC.

The gene calls are TRBV5-1 and TRBJ2-1, with D perhaps assigned TRBD1 or TRBD2 (6 bases each). V dropped 0 bases and J dropped 9 bases, with 10 bases sitting between them. The CDR3 has 13 residues. Germline V gene data show CDR1 as SGHRS and CDR2 as YFSETQ. CDR3 residues: CASSLVKGGEQFF. The CDR3 bases are TGCGCCAGCAGCTTGGTCAAGGGGGGTGAGCAGTTCTTC.

The V call is TRBV29-1, the J call TRBJ2-1; TRBD2 might be the D (5 bases). The V gene's germline CDR1 is SQVTM and CDR2 ANQGSEA. V lost 4 bases, J lost 4 bases, and 20 bases lay in between. The CDR3 extends over 16 amino acids. The CDR3 reads CSVGGLLNPTYNEQFF. For the CDR3, the DNA is TGCAGCGTTGGAGGGCTGTTGAACCCCACATACAATGAGCAGTTCTTC.

The rearrangement joins TRBV4-1 to TRBJ2-2; D call uncertain. Germline V CDR1 and CDR2: MGHRA, YSYEKL. There are 13 residues in the CDR3. Trimming took off 1 base at V and 8 bases at J, with 8 bases between the two ends. CDR3 in DNA: TGCGCCAGCAGCCAAGCCTCCGGAGGGGAGCTGTTTTTT. It is translated as CASSQASGGELFF.

This CDR3 is CASSFLGEGTEAFF. DNA of the CDR3: TGTGCCAGCAGCTTTCTGGGGGAAGGCACTGAAGCTTTCTTT. This sequence joins TRBV13 and TRBJ1-1; the D gene is possibly TRBD1 (5 bases). The CDR3 consists of 14 residues. Germline lookup yields CDR1 PRHDT and CDR2 FYEKMQ (reference sequence). V lost 3 bases, J lost 4 bases, and 12 bases lay in between. The full variable domain, in which reference TRBV13 and TRBJ1-1 provide the parts outside the CDR3, is AAGVIQSPRHLIKEKRETATLKCYPIPRHDTVYWYQQGPGQDPQFLISFYEKMQSDKGSIPDRFSAQQFSDYHSELNMSSLELGDSALYFCASSFLGEGTEAFFGQGTRLTVV.

The chain joins TRBV12-3 or TRBV12-4 to TRBJ2-2; D gene ambiguous. CDR3 length equals 15 residues. V was cut by 5 bases and J by 3 bases, with 13 bases left in between. The DNA of the CDR3 is TGTGCCAGCAGTCCTAGGGCCCATTACACCGGGGAGCTGTTTTTT. This encodes CASSPRAHYTGELFF.

The chain combines TRBV2 with TRBJ2-2; 7 bases line up with TRBD1. V lost 0 bases and J lost 6; bases outside the gene matches: 7. The CDR3 consists of 16 residues. Germline CDR1 and CDR2: SNHLY and FYNNEI. The CDR3 sequence: CASSEAWDSFAGELFF. CDR3 in DNA: TGTGCCAGCAGTGAAGCTTGGGACAGTTTCGCCGGGGAGCTGTTTTTT.

The rearrangement links TRBV6-1 to TRBJ1-1; D not certain. The CDR3 sequence is 15 residues long. Germline V CDR1 and CDR2: MNHNS, SASEGT. Trimming pared 7 bases from V and 1 base from J, leaving 16 bases between. CDR3 nucleotides: TGTGCCAGCACTCCCATCCGCTACAGGAACACTGAAGCTTTCTTT. This translates into CASTPIRYRNTEAFF.